This record covers a single T cell receptor beta chain. Its matching antigen is unknown. Sample time point: baseline pretreatment blood. Treatment specified: 15 Gy SBRT to primary tumor, nephrectomy 4 weeks later. After SBRT, blood was collected at 2 and 4 weeks, plus baseline. This sample was included in a study of radiation and T cells in renal cell carcinoma. Whole-study results and caveats: From baseline, blood top tumor clonotypes peaked at 2 weeks post-radiation.

The CDR3 is 14 amino acids. The germline gives CDR1 ENHRY, CDR2 SYGVKD. Losses at the gene ends were 6 bases for V and 0 bases for J; bases not matched to a gene: 4. Method: immunoSEQ multiplex PCR; TCRdb's copy keeps in-frame clones and lacks some. The sample carries 110,000 to 150,000 clones, over 65% recorded once. This sample comprised blood, obtained from a patient whose treatment included radiotherapy and nephrectomy. This clonotype was obtained from a woman in her forties or fifties with renal cell carcinoma. The gene calls are TRBV10-3 and TRBJ2-7; the match to TRBD2 covers 8 bases. CDR3 in amino acids: CAIRERGPSYEQYF. The CDR3 nucleotides are TGTGCCATCAGGGAGCGGGGGCCCTCCTACGAGCAGTACTTC.